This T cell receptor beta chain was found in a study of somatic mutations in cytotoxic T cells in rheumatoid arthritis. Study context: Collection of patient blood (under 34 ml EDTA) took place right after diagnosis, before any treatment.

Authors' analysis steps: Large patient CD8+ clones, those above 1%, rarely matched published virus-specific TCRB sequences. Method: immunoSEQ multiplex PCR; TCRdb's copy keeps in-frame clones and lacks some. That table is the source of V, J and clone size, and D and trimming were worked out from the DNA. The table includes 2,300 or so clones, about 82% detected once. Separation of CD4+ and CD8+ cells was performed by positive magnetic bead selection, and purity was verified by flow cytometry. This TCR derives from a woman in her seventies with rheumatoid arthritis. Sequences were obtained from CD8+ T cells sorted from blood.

This chain's CDR3 is CASSYHPGDGYEQYF. The CDR3 DNA reads TGTGCCAGCAGCTACCATCCGGGTGATGGCTACGAGCAGTACTTC. The chain couples TRBV7-2 to TRBJ2-7, with D uncertain. V lost 4 bases to trimming and J lost 3 bases, with 16 bases between them. CDR1 and CDR2 from the germline V gene are SGHTA and FQGNSA. This CDR3 is 15 amino acids long.